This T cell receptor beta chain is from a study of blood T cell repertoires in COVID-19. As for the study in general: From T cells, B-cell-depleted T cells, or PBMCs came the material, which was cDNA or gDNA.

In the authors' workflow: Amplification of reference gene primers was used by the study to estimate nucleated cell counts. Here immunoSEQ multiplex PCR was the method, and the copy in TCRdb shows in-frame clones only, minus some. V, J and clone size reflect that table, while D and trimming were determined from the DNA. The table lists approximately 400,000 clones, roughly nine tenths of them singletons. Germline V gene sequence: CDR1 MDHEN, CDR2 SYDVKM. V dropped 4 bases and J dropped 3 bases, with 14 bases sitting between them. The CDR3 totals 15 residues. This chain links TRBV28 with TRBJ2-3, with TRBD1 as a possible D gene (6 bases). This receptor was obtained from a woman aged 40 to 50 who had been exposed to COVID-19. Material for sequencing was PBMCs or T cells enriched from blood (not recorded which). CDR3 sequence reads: CASSSTLGQTDTQYF. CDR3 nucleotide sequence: TGTGCCAGCAGTTCCACCCTCGGACAGACAGATACGCAGTATTTT.